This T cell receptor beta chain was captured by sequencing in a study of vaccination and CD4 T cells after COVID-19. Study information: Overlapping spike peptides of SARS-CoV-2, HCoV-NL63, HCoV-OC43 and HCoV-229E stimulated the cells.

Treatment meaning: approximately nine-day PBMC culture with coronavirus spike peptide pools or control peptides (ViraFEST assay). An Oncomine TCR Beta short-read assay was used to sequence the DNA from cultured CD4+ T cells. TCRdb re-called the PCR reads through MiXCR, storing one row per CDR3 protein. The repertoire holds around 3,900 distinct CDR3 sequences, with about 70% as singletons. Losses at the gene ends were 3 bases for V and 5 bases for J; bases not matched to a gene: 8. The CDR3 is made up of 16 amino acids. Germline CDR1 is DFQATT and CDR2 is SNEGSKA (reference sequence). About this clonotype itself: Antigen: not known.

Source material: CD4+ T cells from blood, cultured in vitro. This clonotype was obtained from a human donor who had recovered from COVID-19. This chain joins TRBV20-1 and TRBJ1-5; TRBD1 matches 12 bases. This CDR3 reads CSARGDRGQTYQPQHF. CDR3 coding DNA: TGCAGTGCTAGGGGGGACAGGGGGCAAACCTATCAGCCCCAGCATTTT.